The 22 T cell receptor beta chains below were found in one sample sequenced in a study of chemoradiotherapy in HPV16-positive cancers (dated 2022 in TCRdb). The library was produced with the immunoSEQ multiplex PCR assay. TCRdb provides this immuneACCESS table in a form limited to in-frame rearrangements. Some clones are lacking; in checked studies, under half of them reflect an unresolved V gene, and why the rest are absent is not known. The table for this sample lists about 39,000 clones; 76% of them were counted only once. 4.5% to 5.5% of the sample belongs to the ten largest clones. The sequences come from blood, collected from a patient who underwent chemoradiotherapy. These receptors were collected from a human donor with HPV-associated anogenital cancer.

This clone occurred a few times. The chain has TRBV6-5 and TRBJ2-2; no firm D call. The CDR3 is 11 residues long. Germline CDR1 reads MNHEY; CDR2 reads SVGAGI. Trimming left V 7 bases short and J 7 bases short, with 7 bases between. CDR3 bases: TGTGCCAGCAAATTTGTCGGGGAGCTGTTTTTT. Encoded protein: CASKFVGELFF.

Here the CDR3 DNA reads TGTGCCAGCAGCCTCAACAAAATAGGGGCGGGACAGGGATCCGTCTACGAGCAGTACTTC. Amino acid sequence: CASSLNKIGAGQGSVYEQYF. The J gene is TRBJ2-7, the V gene TRBV13; 9 positions agree with TRBD1. Trimming at V came to 5 bases and at J to 3 bases, leaving 23 bases not matched to a gene. This CDR3 spans 20 amino acids. Germline loops: CDR1 PRHDT, CDR2 FYEKMQ (reference sequence).

V and J are TRBV7-2 and TRBJ2-5; perhaps TRBD2 as D (6 bases). Per germline, CDR1 SGHTA and CDR2 FQGNSA. This CDR3 has 14 amino acids. Trimming took off 3 bases at V and 5 bases at J, with 13 bases between the two ends. CDR3 nucleotide sequence: TGTGCCAGCAGCTTGGGCGGGGCGGGGGAGACCCAGTACTTC. This sequence encodes CASSLGGAGETQYF.

This chain connects TRBV2 to TRBJ1-1; D gene uncertain. Trimming cost V 8 bases and J 1 base, with 11 bases left between them. Per germline, CDR1 SNHLY and CDR2 FYNNEI. This CDR3 has 13 residues. In nucleotides, the CDR3 is TGTGCCAGCTCCCTATTAGGGAACACTGAAGCTTTCTTT. This gives the protein CASSLLGNTEAFF.

The rearrangement joins TRBV5-6 to TRBJ2-1; D gene ambiguous. This CDR3 is built from 14 residues. The germline V gene has CDR1 SGHDT and CDR2 YYEEEE. Trimming took 7 bases from V and 0 from J, leaving 11 bases between them. In DNA, the CDR3 is TGTGCCAGCGGGGAAATGAGCTCCTACAATGAGCAGTTCTTC. It yields the protein CASGEMSSYNEQFF. Full variable domain (missing parts from reference TRBV5-6 and TRBJ2-1): DAGVTQSPTHLIKTRGQQVTLRCSPKSGHDTVSWYQQALGQGPQFIFQYYEEEERQRGNFPDRFSGHQFPNYSSELNVNALLLGDSALYLCASGEMSSYNEQFFGPGTRLTVL.

V usage is TRBV6-6 and J usage is TRBJ1-5; 7 bases fit TRBD1. The CDR3 totals 14 residues. Trimming at V came to 6 bases and at J to 5 bases, leaving 7 bases not matched to a gene. Germline lookup yields CDR1 MNHNY and CDR2 SVGAGI (reference sequence). The CDR3 loop reads CASRGDSSYQPQHF. The CDR3 DNA is TGTGCCAGCAGGGGGGACAGTTCGTATCAGCCCCAGCATTTT.

The gene calls are TRBV7-2 and TRBJ1-3; D remains unclear. Trimming shortened V by 2 bases and J by 3 bases, and 14 bases separated the two germline ends. The CDR3 spans 16 residues. Germline V CDR1 and CDR2: SGHTA, FQGNSA. DNA of the CDR3: TGTGCCAGCAGCTTAACAATCTACAGCGATGGAAACACCATATATTTT. This translates into CASSLTIYSDGNTIYF.

V usage is TRBV2 and J usage is TRBJ1-5, with a weak D call TRBD1 (6 bases). Trimming removed 7 bases at V and 2 bases at J, with 21 bases between. The CDR3 is 17 residues long. Germline values: CDR1 SNHLY, CDR2 FYNNEI. The CDR3, as DNA: TGTGCCAGCACAAAGGAGGGGGGAGGGATAGGCAATCAGCCCCAGCATTTT. Amino acid sequence: CASTKEGGGIGNQPQHF.

The chain uses TRBV2 and TRBJ2-7; perhaps TRBD1 as D (5 bases). Looked up from germline, CDR1 is SNHLY and CDR2 is FYNNEI. The CDR3 is 13 amino acids. V shed 7 bases and J shed 3 bases, with 13 bases lying between them. The CDR3: CASIPVGHYEQYF. In DNA form, the CDR3 reads TGTGCCAGCATCCCGGTGGGGCACTACGAGCAGTACTTC. The whole variable domain, remainder taken from reference TRBV2 and TRBJ2-7, is EPEVTQTPSHQVTQMGQEVILRCVPISNHLYFYWYRQILGQKVEFLVSFYNNEISEKSEIFDDQFSVERPDGSNFTLKIRSTKLEDSAMYFCASIPVGHYEQYFGPGTRLTVT.

The rearrangement uses TRBV5-1 and TRBJ1-1; D uncertain. Germline V gene data show CDR1 as SGHRS and CDR2 as YFSETQ. Trimming left V 4 bases short and J 4 bases short, with 8 bases between. This CDR3 region has 12 residues. In DNA form, the CDR3 reads TGCGCCAGCAGCCCCTTGGGCACTGAAGCTTTCTTT. Its protein product is CASSPLGTEAFF.

This clone was observed a single time. The rearrangement uses TRBV5-1 and TRBJ1-5; tentative D call: TRBD1 (5 bases). This CDR3 is 15 amino acids long. Trimming cost V 5 bases and J 3 bases, with 15 bases left between them. Germline V gene data show CDR1 as SGHRS and CDR2 as YFSETQ. CDR3 sequence reads: CASSSGEHFNQPQHF. DNA of the CDR3: TGCGCCAGCAGTTCGGGGGAACACTTCAATCAGCCCCAGCATTTT.

The chain employs TRBV7-9 and TRBJ2-3; no clear D. V dropped 1 base and J dropped 2 bases, with 10 bases sitting between them. This CDR3 is built from 15 residues. Looked up from germline, CDR1 is SEHNR and CDR2 is FQNEAQ (reference sequence). CDR3 sequence reads: CASSLGESLTDTQYF. In DNA, the CDR3 is TGTGCCAGCAGCTTAGGCGAGTCCCTCACAGATACGCAGTATTTT.

The chain has TRBV11-2 and TRBJ2-7; the D gene is possibly TRBD1 (6 bases). The CDR3 loop spans 16 amino acids. V was clipped by 0 bases and J by 2 bases, with 14 bases between them. The V gene's germline CDR1 is SGHAT and CDR2 FQNNGV. CDR3 protein: CASSLDPRTATYEQYF. The DNA for the CDR3 is TGTGCCAGCAGCTTAGATCCCCGGACAGCAACCTACGAGCAGTACTTC.

The chain employs TRBV6-1 and TRBJ1-6; 9 nucleotides line up with TRBD1. Trimming removed 7 bases from V and 9 bases from J; junction bases left unmatched: 10. Per germline, CDR1 MNHNS and CDR2 SASEGT. The CDR3 contains 15 residues. Here the CDR3 reads CASIPTTGGISPLHF. The CDR3 DNA reads TGTGCCAGCATTCCTACGACAGGGGGGATTTCACCCCTCCACTTT.

This rearrangement joins TRBV5-4 to TRBJ1-5; tentatively, D is TRBD1 (5 bases). The CDR3 loop spans 15 amino acids. Germline V CDR1 and CDR2: SGHNT, YYREEE (reference sequence). V lost 4 bases to trimming and J lost 6 bases, with 17 bases between them. This chain's CDR3 is CASSPGPTEGQPQHF. The CDR3 region has the DNA TGTGCCAGCAGCCCAGGGCCAACGGAGGGTCAGCCCCAGCATTTT.

The chain is built from TRBV27 and TRBJ1-5; D ambiguous. CDR3 length: 16 amino acids. V gave up 1 base and J gave up 0 bases, with 10 bases separating them. The germline V gene has CDR1 MNHEY and CDR2 SMNVEV (reference sequence). The CDR3, as DNA: TGTGCCAGCAGTTTATACAGCCCTTATAGCAATCAGCCCCAGCATTTT. Protein: CASSLYSPYSNQPQHF.

The chain is built from TRBV10-2 and TRBJ2-2, with D perhaps matching TRBD2 (7 bases). The CDR3 runs 14 residues. The germline V gene has CDR1 WSHSY and CDR2 SAAADI. V lost 9 bases and J lost 2, with 13 bases in between. The CDR3 loop reads CASERGGNTGELFF. The CDR3 coding sequence is TGCGCCAGTGAGAGGGGGGGAAACACCGGGGAGCTGTTTTTT.

The gene calls are TRBV18 and TRBJ1-5; 7 bases fit TRBD1. V dropped 3 bases and J dropped 5; count of bases not matched to a gene: 10. Per the germline V gene, CDR1 is KGHSH and CDR2 is LQKENI. This CDR3 is built from 16 residues. The CDR3 DNA is TGTGCCAGCTCACCCAGGACGACAGGGCTGGATCAGCCCCAGCATTTT. Its protein product is CASSPRTTGLDQPQHF.

This clone turned up a few times. The J gene is TRBJ2-5, the V gene TRBV7-7; tentative D call: TRBD2 (5 bases). This CDR3 spans 14 amino acids. V was shortened by 5 bases and J by 2 bases, with 12 bases between the two germline ends. Germline V lookup: CDR1 SSHAT, CDR2 FNYEAQ (reference sequence). Written as DNA, the CDR3 is TGTGCCAGCAGCCCATTTCGAGGGCAAGAGACCCAGTACTTC. Protein product: CASSPFRGQETQYF.

Here the CDR3 reads CASSYPKGAQREDGYTF. Here the CDR3 DNA reads TGTGCCAGCAGTTACCCTAAGGGGGCGCAGAGGGAGGATGGCTACACCTTC. The chain has TRBV6-7 and TRBJ1-2; the match to TRBD1 covers 7 bases. TRBV6-7 is an ORF; its function is uncertain. The CDR3 runs 17 residues. V trimming: 2 bases; J trimming: 6 bases; junction bases outside the gene matches: 15.

J is TRBJ1-2 and V is TRBV6-5; 9 bases fit TRBD1. Trimming took 2 bases from V and 2 from J; bases not matched to a gene: 0. The CDR3 has 14 residues. Germline V gene sequence: CDR1 MNHEY, CDR2 SVGAGI. The CDR3 here is CASSYTGGNYGYTF. As DNA, the CDR3 is TGTGCCAGCAGTTACACAGGGGGCAACTATGGCTACACCTTC.

The J gene is TRBJ2-2, the V gene TRBV7-3; no definite D call. There are 14 residues in the CDR3. Trimming stripped 5 bases from V and 4 bases from J, with 11 bases between. Germline V lookup: CDR1 SGHTA, CDR2 FQGTGA. CDR3 residues: CASSLKGLTGELFF. DNA of the CDR3: TGTGCCAGCAGCCTTAAGGGCCTCACCGGGGAGCTGTTTTTT. Looking up the rest from reference TRBV7-3 and TRBJ2-2 gives the full variable domain: GAGVSQTPSNKVTEKGKYVELRCDPISGHTALYWYRQSLGQGPEFLIYFQGTGAADDSGLPNDRFFAVRPEGSVSTLKIQRTERGDSAVYLCASSLKGLTGELFFGEGSRLTVL.